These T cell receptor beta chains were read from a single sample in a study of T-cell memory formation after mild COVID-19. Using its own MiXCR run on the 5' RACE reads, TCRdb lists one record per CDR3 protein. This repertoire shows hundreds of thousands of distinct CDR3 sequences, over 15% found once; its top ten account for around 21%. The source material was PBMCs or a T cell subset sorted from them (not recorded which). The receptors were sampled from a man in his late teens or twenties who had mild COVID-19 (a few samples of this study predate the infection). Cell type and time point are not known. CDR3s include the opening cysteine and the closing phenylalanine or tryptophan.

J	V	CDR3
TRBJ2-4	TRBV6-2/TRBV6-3	CASSRFTGISRAGDIQYF
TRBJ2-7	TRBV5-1	CASSWGFNSYEQYF
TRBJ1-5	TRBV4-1	CASSQGPGVGQPQHF
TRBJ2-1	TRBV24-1	CATSEGWDEQFF
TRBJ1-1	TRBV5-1	CASSQWDRGQSEAFF
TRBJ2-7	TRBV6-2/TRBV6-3	CASSPIQGAYEQYF
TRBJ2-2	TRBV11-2	CASRQTGGPAGELFF
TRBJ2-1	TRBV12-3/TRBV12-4	CASSLPQEGVNEQFF
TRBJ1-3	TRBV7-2	CASSLLNWSGNTIYF
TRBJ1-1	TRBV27	CASSFGGANTEAFF
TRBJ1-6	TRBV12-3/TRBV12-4	CASRQTGDSPLHF
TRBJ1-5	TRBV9	CASSVAANQPQHF
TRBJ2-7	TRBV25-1	CASSPGASYEQYF
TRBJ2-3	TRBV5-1	CASSSQGGTDTQYF
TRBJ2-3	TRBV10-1	CASSELLQGTDTQYF
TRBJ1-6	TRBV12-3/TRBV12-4	CATNTGTRTPLHF
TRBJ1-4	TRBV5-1	CASSLGLGEGEKLFF
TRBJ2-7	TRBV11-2	CASSWSPYEQYF
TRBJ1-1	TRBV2	CASGGFQGNTEAFF
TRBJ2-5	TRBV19	CASSTGLAGPETQYF
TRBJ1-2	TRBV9	CASSVWGRANYGYTF
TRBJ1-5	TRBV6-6	CASSRVGPQHF
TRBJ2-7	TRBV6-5	CASSYSASNVYEQYF
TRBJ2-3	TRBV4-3	CASSQEYAGTDTQYF
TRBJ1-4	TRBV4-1	CASSLRAGGRFGEKLFF
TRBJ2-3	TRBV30	CAWGPGGGAGDTQYF
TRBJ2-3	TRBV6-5	CASSYHDSTDTQYF
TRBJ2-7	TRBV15	CATSKGDGATYEQYF
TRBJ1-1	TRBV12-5	CASGFREGDEAFF
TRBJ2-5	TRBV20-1	CSASLAGGTQETQYF
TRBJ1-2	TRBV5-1	CASSKETDGYTF
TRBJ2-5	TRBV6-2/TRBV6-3	CASSKRTDETQYF
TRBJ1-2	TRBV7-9	CASSLDGATGYGYTF
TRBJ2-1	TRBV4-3	CASSQDRGLSYNEQFF
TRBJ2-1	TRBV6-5	CASSRTSGGSNEQFF
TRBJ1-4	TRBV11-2	CASSLDYTSATNEKLFF
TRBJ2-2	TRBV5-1	CASSLIGATANTGELFF
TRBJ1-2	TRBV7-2	CASSPDRFGYTF
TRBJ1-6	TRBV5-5	CASGGGPESPLHF
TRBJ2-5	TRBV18	CASSRQGGFETQYF
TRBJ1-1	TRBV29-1	CSVTRRGMNTEAFF
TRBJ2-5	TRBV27	CASSFPSGPLVF
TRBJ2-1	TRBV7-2	CASSFRPGLVVNEQFF
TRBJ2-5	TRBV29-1	CSVEPTSAGETQYF
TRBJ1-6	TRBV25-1	CASGSNSPLHF
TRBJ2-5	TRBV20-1	CSARVGALETQYF
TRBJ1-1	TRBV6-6	CASSPLGGGEAFF
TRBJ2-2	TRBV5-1	CASRRGQNTGELFF
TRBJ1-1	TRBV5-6	CASSPALRQGMNTEAFF
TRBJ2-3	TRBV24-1	CATSDPGKSGDTQYF
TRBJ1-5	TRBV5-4	CASSSGTGPNQPQHF
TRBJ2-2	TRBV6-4	CASRDRDTGELFF
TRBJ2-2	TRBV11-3	CASSGETGELFF
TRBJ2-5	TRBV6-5	CASSYFGTGLETQYF
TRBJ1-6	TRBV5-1	CASSLEGTDSPLQF